This TCR beta chain derives from a study of blood T cell repertoires in COVID-19 (TCRdb year 2020). With respect to the entire study: The collaborator samples originated in the United States, Italy and Spain and spanned the acute and convalescent phases of COVID-19. Samples came from the ongoing ImmuneRACE study (first 160 participants) plus 1,254 subjects from 6 global collaborators. Sample metadata almost always included a de-identified subject ID, COVID-19 status, age in years and sex. Subjects who had been exposed to COVID-19, were actively infected with it, or had recovered from it provided the deeply sampled blood TCRbeta repertoires that made up the dataset. The repertoires were released in a freely available public database meant as a resource for research on the immune response to SARS-CoV-2. Where available, HLA class I and class II types were taken from metadata supplied by the sample provider and were not determined by assay-based typing. The material from the prospective study consisted of cDNA or gDNA derived from T cells, B-cell-depleted T cells, or PBMCs.

Collaborating institutions collected whole blood in K2EDTA tubes following their own protocols. For TCRbeta analysis, collaborators shipped samples in one of three forms: frozen whole blood, isolated PBMCs, or DNA extracted from either of those sample types. The germline V gene (reference sequence) supplies CDR1 LNHDA and CDR2 SQIVND. Spanning cysteine to phenylalanine, the CDR3 consists of 17 amino acids. Only CDR3 DNA is held: 51 bases, read in frame from base 1. V gives up 3 bases and J gives up 2 bases, and the segment between their germline ends measures 16 bases. Here is what the overall study found, with its caveats: Clinical and demographic metadata were provided uncurated, with the amount varying by source and participant.

Only a few counts were recorded for this clone. Its specific antigen is unknown. Per-nucleotide qualities are absent, and no much larger clonotype sits a single base away. The immunoSEQ Assay, a bias-controlled multiplex PCR, was used to amplify TCRbeta CDR3 regions from genomic DNA. The source study handled its data this way. The number of nucleated cells in each sample was estimated from the amplification of reference gene primers within the assay. To quantify the absolute abundance of each unique TCRbeta CDR3 rearrangement, sequence reads were collapsed and filtered. For each sample, productive Simpson clonality was calculated as the square root of Simpson's diversity index across productive rearrangements. In its TCRdb copy, this immuneACCESS table keeps in-frame sequences only and misses some clones. Where compared with another copy, unresolved V genes explain less than half of these, and the others have no known cause. V, J and clone size are taken as reported in that table, and D and trimming were inferred from the DNA itself. The sample contains approximately 130,000 clones, roughly 71% of them found a single time. Of the sample, roughly 20% falls within the top ten clones.

The V and J genes are TRBV19 and TRBJ2-2; perhaps TRBD1 is the D gene, with 6 bases matching. Sample: peripheral blood. The receptor was derived from a man older than 75 with acute or convalescent COVID-19. The CDR3 reads as follows: CASSIDLGQPNTGELFF. In nucleotides, the sequence is TGTGCCAGTAGTATCGATCTAGGACAGCCTAACACCGGGGAGCTGTTTTTT.